The clone carrying this T cell receptor (beta chain) was seen once. The antigen remains undetermined. This CDR3 region has 12 residues. Trimming removed 2 bases from V and 7 bases from J, with 9 bases in between. The germline CDR1 and CDR2 sequences are MNHEY and SVGAGI. This sample is drawn from a study of T cell responses to AZD1222 COVID-19 vaccine. The overall study: Timing groups of about 4 and about 12 weeks for second doses were pooled. Study outcomes and limitations: Every sample of the repertoires postdated the peak T cell response. Baseline testing showed seropositivity in only six or seven AZD1222 recipients.

Clones were read by immunoSEQ multiplex PCR, and TCRdb kept only the in-frame ones, dropping some. The sample has roughly 100,000 clones; more than 75% are singletons. V and J are TRBV6-5 and TRBJ2-7; no clear D gene. The receptor was isolated from an adult in good health. This specimen was peripheral blood, taken on day 0 of AZD1222 vaccination. CDR3: CASSYTEGEQYF. The CDR3 DNA reads as TGTGCCAGCAGTTACACCGAAGGGGAGCAGTACTTC.